Presented here are 27 T cell receptor beta chains from one specimen sequenced in a study of shared clonotypes between healthy human individuals. Sequenced by immunoSEQ multiplex PCR; TCRdb stores in-frame clones only, minus some. The table records around 1,000,000 clones, 60% to 80% of them present only once. The specimen was memory CD4+ T cells from PBMCs. Subset noted: CD45RA-negative fraction. The receptors come from a man between 18 and 35 years old in good health. Some clones in this sample may be carry-over from other donors' samples.

Comments on this clone: The same CDR3 arises from other DNA sequences in this sample as well. The chain couples TRBV2 to TRBJ2-7; 10 bases agree with TRBD2. The length of the CDR3 is 14 residues. From germline, CDR1 is SNHLY and CDR2 FYNNEI. V shed 5 bases, J shed 7 bases, and the junction held 8 bases outside the gene matches. This chain's CDR3 is CASSLAGGRGEQYF. The CDR3 nucleotides read TGTGCCAGCAGTTTAGCGGGAGGCCGGGGGGAGCAGTACTTC.

J is TRBJ1-1 and V is TRBV6-1, with D tentatively TRBD1 (6 bases). The CDR3 sequence is 16 residues long. The V and J ends lost 1 base and 1 base respectively, with 13 bases between them. In germline, CDR1 is MNHNS, CDR2 SASEGT. The CDR3 coding sequence is TGTGCCAGCAGTGAAGTAGGGGGTCTGTGGAACACTGAAGCTTTCTTT. Translating it yields CASSEVGGLWNTEAFF.

The V call is TRBV30, the J call TRBJ2-2; 8 nucleotides match TRBD2. Germline V CDR1 and CDR2: GTSNPN, SVGIG (reference sequence). V shed 5 bases and J 4 bases; nucleotides not matched to a gene: 12. This CDR3 region has 16 residues. CDR3 DNA: TGTGCCTGGCTAAGGGGTAGCGGGATTATCACCGGGGAGCTGTTTTTT. It translates to CAWLRGSGIITGELFF.

The sample holds many counts of this clone. The sample carries other DNA sequences with the same CDR3. This chain uses TRBV6-6 with TRBJ1-4, with D unclear. The CDR3 is 13 residues long. Trimming cost V 2 bases and J 8 bases, with 9 bases left between them. Germline CDR1 and CDR2: MNHNY and SVGAGI (reference sequence). The CDR3 loop reads CASSYRVSEKLFF. The CDR3 nucleotides read TGTGCCAGCAGTTACCGAGTTAGCGAAAAACTGTTTTTT.

This clone was seen just once. The rearrangement uses TRBV28 and TRBJ1-2; D is possibly TRBD1 (5 bases). This CDR3 has 14 residues. The germline V gene has CDR1 MDHEN and CDR2 SYDVKM. Trimming took off 8 bases at V and 4 bases at J, with 17 bases between the two ends. CDR3 sequence reads: CASHRPPPSYGYTF. CDR3 DNA sequence: TGTGCCAGCCACAGGCCTCCCCCCTCCTATGGCTACACCTTC.

The chain employs TRBV5-1 and TRBJ1-4; possible D gene TRBD1, 6 bases. CDR1 and CDR2 from the germline V gene are SGHRS and YFSETQ. V lost 1 base to trimming and J lost 2 bases, with 12 bases between them. The CDR3 sequence is 16 residues long. The CDR3 DNA sequence: TGCGCCAGCAGCTTGTTGGGGGCAGATACTAATGAAAAACTGTTTTTT. This gives the protein CASSLLGADTNEKLFF. Drawing the rest from reference TRBV5-1 and TRBJ1-4, the complete variable domain is KAGVTQTPRYLIKTRGQQVTLSCSPISGHRSVSWYQQTPGQGLQFLFEYFSETQRNKGNFPGRFSGRQFSNSRSEMNVSTLELGDSALYLCASSLLGADTNEKLFFGSGTQLSVL.

This clone was recorded only once. The chain combines TRBV12-5 with TRBJ2-7, with unresolved D. CDR3 length equals 13 residues. V dropped 9 bases and J dropped 6 bases, with 18 bases sitting between them. Germline CDR1 is LGHNT and CDR2 is FRNRAP. CDR3: CASALGSYGEQYF. CDR3 bases: TGTGCTAGCGCCCTCGGTAGTTACGGCGAGCAGTACTTC.

The genes are TRBV6-5 and TRBJ1-5; 7 positions match TRBD1. Germline-derived CDR1 and CDR2 are MNHEY and SVGAGI. V was clipped by 6 bases and J by 5 bases; unmatched bases: 7. This CDR3 contains 14 residues. CDR3 in DNA: TGTGCCAGCAGCGAGCAGGGGGTTTATCAGCCCCAGCATTTT. Translated: CASSEQGVYQPQHF.

Points on this clone: At the DNA level, this CDR3 is encoded by other sequences in the same sample as well. The chain links TRBV5-4 to TRBJ2-5; TRBD1 matches 7 bases. The V and J ends lost 3 bases and 2 bases, in that order; junction bases with no gene match: 4. Looked up from germline, CDR1 is SGHNT and CDR2 is YYREEE (reference sequence). This CDR3 region has 14 residues. CDR3 bases: TGTGCCAGCAGCTCAGGACAGGTTCAAGAGACCCAGTACTTC. Encoded protein: CASSSGQVQETQYF. The full variable domain, completed using reference TRBV5-4 and TRBJ2-5, is ETGVTQSPTHLIKTRGQQVTLRCSSQSGHNTVSWYQQALGQGPQFIFQYYREEENGRGNFPPRFSGLQFPNYSSELNVNALELDDSALYLCASSSGQVQETQYFGPGTRLLVL.

The J gene is TRBJ1-2, the V gene TRBV6-5; 7 nucleotides match TRBD1. Germline V gives CDR1 MNHEY, CDR2 SVGAGI. The CDR3 covers 16 residues. Trimming took 0 bases from V and 8 from J; bases not matched to a gene: 12. In nucleotides, the CDR3 is TGTGCCAGCAGTTACTCGAGGAGGGGGCCCCCCGAGGGCTACACCTTC. The encoded protein is CASSYSRRGPPEGYTF.

The CDR3 DNA reads TGTGCCAGCAGCTTGGGGGGACGGATTAATGAAAAACTGTTTTTT. Translation gives CASSLGGRINEKLFF. The chain recombines TRBV5-4 with TRBJ1-4, with D maybe TRBD1 (5 bases). V was clipped by 0 bases and J by 4 bases, with 10 bases between them. The CDR3 extends over 15 amino acids. Germline CDR1 is SGHNT and CDR2 is YYREEE (reference sequence).

Notes on this clone: Within the sample, other DNA sequences also encode this same CDR3. The CDR3 reads CASSVAGGANTGELFF. CDR3 nucleotides: TGTGCCAGCAGCGTAGCGGGGGGCGCGAACACCGGGGAGCTGTTTTTT. This chain uses TRBV9 with TRBJ2-2; D possibly corresponds to TRBD2 (7 bases). Per the germline V gene, CDR1 is SGDLS and CDR2 is YYNGEE. The CDR3 contains 16 residues. V was trimmed by 0 bases and J by 0 bases, leaving 9 bases between them.

A word on this clone: Within the sample, other DNA sequences also encode this same CDR3. The J gene is TRBJ2-7, the V gene TRBV18; 8 bases align to TRBD2. The CDR3 runs 13 residues. CDR1 is KGHSH, CDR2 LQKENI, per germline. V shed 6 bases and J 3 bases; nucleotides not matched to a gene: 4. CDR3 amino acids: CASSRREDYEQYF. DNA of the CDR3: TGTGCCAGCTCGCGGCGGGAGGACTACGAGCAGTACTTC.

The chain combines TRBV18 with TRBJ2-5; no firm D call. Deletions cut 6 bases from V and 2 bases from J, with 10 bases between. This CDR3 has 13 amino acids. The germline gives CDR1 KGHSH, CDR2 LQKENI. In nucleotides, the CDR3 is TGTGCCAGCTCCCTCAACCAACAAGAGACCCAGTACTTC. The encoded protein is CASSLNQQETQYF.

V is TRBV7-9 and J is TRBJ2-7, with 12 bases identical to TRBD2. Looked up from germline, CDR1 is SEHNR and CDR2 is FQNEAQ (reference sequence). The ends lost 1 base at V and 6 bases at J; junction bases unmatched: 4. The CDR3 is made up of 15 amino acids. In DNA form, the CDR3 reads TGTGCCAGCAGCTTAGGTGGACTAGCGGGACCCGAGCAGTACTTC. Protein product: CASSLGGLAGPEQYF.

V usage is TRBV6-1 and J usage is TRBJ1-5; 10 nucleotides align to TRBD1. This CDR3 is built from 16 residues. CDR1 and CDR2 (germline): MNHNS, SASEGT. Trimming took 2 bases from V and 5 from J; bases not matched to a gene: 6. CDR3 bases: TGTGCCAGCAGTGAAACCACCGGGACAGGGGATCAGCCCCAGCATTTT. Residues: CASSETTGTGDQPQHF.

The chain uses TRBV19 and TRBJ2-1; a possible D gene is TRBD1 (5 bases). This CDR3 has 14 residues. CDR1 and CDR2 (germline): LNHDA, SQIVND (reference sequence). The V end was cut by 8 bases, the J end by 8 bases, with 19 bases between. The CDR3 nucleotides read TGTGCCAGTCGAAAAGGGGCTGTGGTAGATGAGCAGTTCTTC. Its protein is CASRKGAVVDEQFF.

The genes are TRBV30 and TRBJ1-1; D might be TRBD1 (5 bases). The CDR3 is 16 amino acids. V lost 1 base, J lost 1 base, and 16 bases lay in between. Germline CDR1 GTSNPN, CDR2 SVGIG (reference sequence). CDR3 coding DNA: TGTGCCTGGAGTGCCAAACCCGGGACTCAGAACACTGAAGCTTTCTTT. Its translation: CAWSAKPGTQNTEAFF.

There are a few counts of this clone. The chain carries TRBV7-6 and TRBJ1-5, with a weak D call TRBD1 (5 bases). In germline, CDR1 is SGHVS, CDR2 FNYEAQ. The CDR3 has 15 amino acids. V dropped 3 bases and J dropped 6 bases, with 15 bases sitting between them. The CDR3 is CASSFKAGLFQPQHF. The CDR3 DNA sequence: TGTGCCAGCAGCTTTAAGGCAGGGCTTTTTCAGCCCCAGCATTTT.

The genes are TRBV28 and TRBJ2-7, with 11 bases matching TRBD2. CDR1 and CDR2 from the germline V gene are MDHEN and SYDVKM. CDR3 length: 22 residues. Trimming removed 8 bases from V and 2 bases from J; junction bases left unmatched: 29. CDR3 residues: CASRPRQGGPRLAGGPPYEQYF. DNA for the CDR3: TGTGCCAGCCGTCCCCGGCAGGGGGGTCCACGCTTAGCGGGAGGGCCCCCCTACGAGCAGTACTTC.

The chain has TRBV7-9 and TRBJ1-4, with TRBD1 as a possible D gene (6 bases). Germline V gene lookup returns CDR1 SEHNR and CDR2 FQNEAQ (reference sequence). The CDR3 consists of 14 residues. V was shortened by 5 bases and J by 7 bases, with 14 bases between the two germline ends. CDR3 region: CASSRDTRGEKLFF. CDR3 sequence (DNA): TGTGCCAGCAGCCGGGACACTAGGGGTGAAAAACTGTTTTTT.

In this sample, this clone turned up a few times. This chain links TRBV6-5 with TRBJ2-7; D might be TRBD2 (6 bases). The V gene's germline CDR1 is MNHEY and CDR2 SVGAGI. The CDR3 loop spans 13 amino acids. The V end lost 6 bases, the J end lost 6 bases, and 15 bases lay between the germline ends. The CDR3 DNA reads TGTGCCAGCAGACGGGAGAAGGGGCTCGAGCAGTACTTC. This gives the protein CASRREKGLEQYF.

This clone was seen just once. The DNA for the CDR3 is TGTGCCAGCAGCGCCCCCCGAGGGGGAGCCTTGAACACTGAAGCTTTCTTT. Translated, it gives CASSAPRGGALNTEAFF. V usage is TRBV9 and J usage is TRBJ1-1, with a tentative D call TRBD1 (6 bases). The CDR3 spans 17 residues. V was clipped by 3 bases and J by 0 bases, with 18 bases between them. Per the germline V gene, CDR1 is SGDLS and CDR2 is YYNGEE. Full variable domain (outside the CDR3, taken from reference TRBV9 and TRBJ1-1): DSGVTQTPKHLITATGQRVTLRCSPRSGDLSVYWYQQSLDQGLQFLIQYYNGEERAKGNILERFSAQQFPDLHSELNLSSLELGDSALYFCASSAPRGGALNTEAFFGQGTRLTVV.

This clone turned up a few times. Other DNA sequences within the sample encode an identical CDR3. The chain carries TRBV7-2 and TRBJ2-3; the D gene is possibly TRBD2 (6 bases). The ends were cut back, 2 bases at V and 6 bases at J, with 12 bases in the middle. The length of the CDR3 is 14 residues. Germline CDR1 and CDR2: SGHTA and FQGNSA. CDR3 in DNA: TGTGCCAGCAGCTTATCCGGGAGAGTTGATACGCAGTATTTT. It translates to CASSLSGRVDTQYF.

This clone has only one observation. The chain couples TRBV28 to TRBJ1-5; 7 nucleotides line up with TRBD1. V shed 4 bases, J shed 4 bases, and the junction held 7 bases outside the gene matches. CDR1 and CDR2 from the germline V gene are MDHEN and SYDVKM. CDR3 length: 15 residues. CDR3 protein: CASSSGTENNQPQHF. In nucleotides, the CDR3 is TGTGCCAGCAGTTCTGGGACAGAAAATAATCAGCCCCAGCATTTT.

This chain connects TRBV28 to TRBJ1-1; perhaps TRBD1 as D (5 bases). The CDR3 extends over 13 amino acids. Trimming pared 7 bases from V and 0 bases from J, leaving 9 bases between. Germline CDR1 is MDHEN and CDR2 is SYDVKM. The CDR3 spells CASTGGVNTEAFF. Here the CDR3 DNA reads TGTGCCAGCACCGGGGGGGTGAACACTGAAGCTTTCTTT.

The CDR3 nucleotides are TGTGCCAGTAGTATTGTTGGGGGGCCGACTGAAGCTTTCTTT. It yields the protein CASSIVGGPTEAFF. The chain is built from TRBV19 and TRBJ1-1; D may be TRBD1 (6 bases). V was cut by 3 bases and J by 5 bases, with 13 bases left in between. The germline V gene has CDR1 LNHDA and CDR2 SQIVND (reference sequence). The CDR3 totals 14 residues. Using reference TRBV19 and TRBJ1-1 for the parts outside the CDR3, the full variable domain is DGGITQSPKYLFRKEGQNVTLSCEQNLNHDAMYWYRQDPGQGLRLIYYSQIVNDFQKGDIAEGYSVSREKKESFPLTVTSAQKNPTAFYLCASSIVGGPTEAFFGQGTRLTVV.